The T cell receptor (beta chain) described here comes from a study of cytomegalovirus exposure and HLA in healthy donors. V lost 1 base to trimming and J lost 0 bases, with 4 bases between them. There are 13 residues in the CDR3. Looked up from germline, CDR1 is SGHVS and CDR2 is FNYEAQ. Primers for the PCR totalled 60 Vbeta and 13 Jbeta. The repertoire was sequenced with immunoSEQ multiplex PCR; TCRdb's copy has only in-frame clones and lacks some. The sample holds more than 90,000 clones, less than 85% seen once. The chain uses TRBV7-6 and TRBJ2-7; D not certain. The TCR originated in a man aged 45-60 years in good health and CMV-seropositive. Input material: PBMCs. In DNA form, the CDR3 reads TGTGCCAGCAGCTTAGGACACTCCTACGAGCAGTACTTC. Amino acids: CASSLGHSYEQYF.